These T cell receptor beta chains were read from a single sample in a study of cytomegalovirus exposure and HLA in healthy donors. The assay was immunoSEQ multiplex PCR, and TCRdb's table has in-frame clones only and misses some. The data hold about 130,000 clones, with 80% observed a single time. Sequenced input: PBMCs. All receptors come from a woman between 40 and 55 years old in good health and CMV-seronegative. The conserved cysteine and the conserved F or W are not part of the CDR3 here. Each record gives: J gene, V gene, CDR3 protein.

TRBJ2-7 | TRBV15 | ATSAGTGGRWEQY
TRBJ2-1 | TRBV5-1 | ASSSGTSGVSYNEQF
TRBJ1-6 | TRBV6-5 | ASSYFGGGNSPLH
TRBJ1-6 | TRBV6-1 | RLCQGRYNSPLH
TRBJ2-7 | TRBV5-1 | ASSGGGQGAYEQY
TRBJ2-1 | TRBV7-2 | ASSSGPSGLGEQF
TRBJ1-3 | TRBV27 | ASSLTGFSGNTIY
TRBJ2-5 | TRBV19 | ASSMIGLGGETQY
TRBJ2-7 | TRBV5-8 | ASSSLRTGSHEQY
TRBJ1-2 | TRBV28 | ASSLSGTGFSYGYT
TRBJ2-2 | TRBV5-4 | ASSSFTGSSTGELF
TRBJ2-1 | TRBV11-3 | ASSSDRGEQF
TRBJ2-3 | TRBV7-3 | ASSLTFRDTQY
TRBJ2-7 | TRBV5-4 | ASSLVGGKNEQY
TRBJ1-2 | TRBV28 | ASSGSGTGDPYGYT
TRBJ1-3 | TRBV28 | ASSLRGQGNTIY
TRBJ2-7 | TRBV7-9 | ASSLDVGQAYEQY
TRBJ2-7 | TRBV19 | ASSIASGAFYEQY
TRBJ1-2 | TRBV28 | ASSSAELGYGYT
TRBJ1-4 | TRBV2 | ASSEAGLSNEKLF
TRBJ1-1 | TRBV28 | ASLLGGGQGNTEAF
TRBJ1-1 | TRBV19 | ASSGTRNTEAF
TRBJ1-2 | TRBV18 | ASSPETGAVGYT
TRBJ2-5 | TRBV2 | ASSRGLAGETQY
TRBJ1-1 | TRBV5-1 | ASSLVSKHTEAF
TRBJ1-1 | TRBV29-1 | SVEDRVPGGTEAF
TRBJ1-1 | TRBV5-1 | ASSLSPGTAEAF
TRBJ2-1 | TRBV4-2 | ASSQGFGAGNEQF
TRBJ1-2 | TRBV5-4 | ASSLLMTGTGGYT
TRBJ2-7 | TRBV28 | ASSLGASVSYEQY
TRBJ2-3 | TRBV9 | ASSPRAGGSTDTQY
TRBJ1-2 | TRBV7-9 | ASSSMGGYGYT
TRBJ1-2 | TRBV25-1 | ASSETVGYYGYT
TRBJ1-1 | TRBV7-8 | ASSSYGLNTEAF